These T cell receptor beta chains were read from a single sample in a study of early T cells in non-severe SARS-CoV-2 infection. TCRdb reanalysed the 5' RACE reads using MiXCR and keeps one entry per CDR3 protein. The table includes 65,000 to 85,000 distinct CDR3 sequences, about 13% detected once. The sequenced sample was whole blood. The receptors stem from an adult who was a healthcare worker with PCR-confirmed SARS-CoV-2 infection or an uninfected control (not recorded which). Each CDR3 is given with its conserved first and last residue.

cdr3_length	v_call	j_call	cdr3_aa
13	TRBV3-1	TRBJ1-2	CASSQPQGSGYTF
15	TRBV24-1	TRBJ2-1	CATEAAGPTYNEQFF
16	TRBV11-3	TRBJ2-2	CASSLDLGDLSGELFF
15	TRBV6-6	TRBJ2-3	CASSYLGGDTDTQYF
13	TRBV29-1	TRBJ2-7	CSVGQGERYEQYF
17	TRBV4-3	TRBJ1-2	CASSQEGFGRSLYGYTF
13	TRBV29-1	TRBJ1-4	CSVEAGINEKLFF
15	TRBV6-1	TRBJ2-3	CAIRKTSGRTDTQYF
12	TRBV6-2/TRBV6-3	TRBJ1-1	CASRDFRPEAFF
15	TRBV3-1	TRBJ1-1	CASSQPAGAGTEAFF
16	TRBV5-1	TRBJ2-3	CASSSLQGAGTDTQYF
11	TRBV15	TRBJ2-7	CAPGQSYEQYF
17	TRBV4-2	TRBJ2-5	CASSLGSVTWGQETQYF
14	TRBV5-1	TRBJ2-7	CASSLTSGSTEQYF
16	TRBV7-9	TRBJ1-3	CASSLGPSGSGNTIYF
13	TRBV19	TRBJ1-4	CASSIKTEEKLFF
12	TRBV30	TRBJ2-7	CAWNRPLGEQYF
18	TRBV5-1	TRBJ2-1	CASSYGLRGGYLVDEQFF
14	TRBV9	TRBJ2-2	CASSPSTDRGELFF
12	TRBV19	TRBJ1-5	CASSLQTQPQHF
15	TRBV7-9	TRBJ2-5	CASSLGGRGQETQYF
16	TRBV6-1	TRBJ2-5	CASSDSLGRLQETQYF
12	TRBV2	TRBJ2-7	CASNRAIDEQYF
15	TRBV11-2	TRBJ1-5	CASSLDGLGNQPQHF
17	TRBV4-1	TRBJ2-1	CASSQEPSGGATNEQFF
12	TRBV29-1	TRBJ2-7	CSADGENYEQYF
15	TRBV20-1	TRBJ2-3	CSARDGGAYSTTQYF
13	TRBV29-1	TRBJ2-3	CTADQGGTDTQYF
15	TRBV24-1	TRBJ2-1	CATSPGIDGGRVQFF
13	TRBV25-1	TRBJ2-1	CASRKPGYNEQFF
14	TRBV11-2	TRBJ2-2	CASSLRPNTGELFF
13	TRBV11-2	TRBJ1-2	CASSPRRDHGYTF
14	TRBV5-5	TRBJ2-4	CASSLTEAKNIQYF
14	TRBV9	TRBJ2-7	CASSVAGISYEQYF
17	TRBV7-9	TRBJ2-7	CASSKKAAGGRLDEQYF
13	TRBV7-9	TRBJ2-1	CTGGDSQVHEQFF
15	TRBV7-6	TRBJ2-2	CASSFWAANTGELFF
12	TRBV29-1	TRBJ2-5	CSAPSGQVPQYF
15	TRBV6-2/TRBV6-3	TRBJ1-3	CASSLQGAPGNTIYF
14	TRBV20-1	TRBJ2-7	CSAKTSGRNYEQYF